This T cell receptor (beta chain) is drawn from a study of shared clonotypes between healthy human individuals. Study at large: Donors consisted of a couple of women and a few men between 18 and 49.

Germline loops: CDR1 SEHNR, CDR2 FQNEAQ (reference sequence). With 2 bases removed from V and 8 bases from J, the gap between germline ends came to 13 bases. The CDR3 length is 14 residues. Libraries were prepared by immunoSEQ multiplex PCR; TCRdb keeps only in-frame clonotypes and omits some of them. The table records some 2.4 million clones, 93% of them present only once. The sequencing sample was made of naive CD4+ T cells from PBMCs. Subset specified: CD45RA+ positively selected. This chain joins TRBV7-9 and TRBJ2-1, with D hard to call. This TCR was sampled from a young man in good health. Some clones in this sample may be carry-over from other donors' samples. The CDR3 region has the DNA TGTGCCAGCAGCTTACGTGGCAGCCGCGATGAGCAGTTCTTC. Translation: CASSLRGSRDEQFF.